The 10 T cell receptor beta chains reported below all come from one sample, sequenced in a study of blood T cells in healthy people across ages. A second PCR of 7 to 11 cycles used a sample-barcoded 5' primer and a J-beta primer mix. Using its own MiXCR run on the 5' RACE reads, TCRdb lists one record per CDR3 protein. Of about 750,000 distinct CDR3 sequences in the sample, around half are singletons; the top ten hold about two fifths. The sample was blood. All receptors derive from an older man in good health.

This clonotype appeared a few times. V is TRBV29-1 and J is TRBJ1-4; a weak D match, TRBD1 (5 bases). The CDR3 covers 16 residues. In germline, CDR1 is SQVTM, CDR2 ANQGSEA. Trimming removed 7 bases at V and 4 bases at J, with 22 bases between. The CDR3 protein is CSAVLWDLTHNEKLFF. The CDR3 region has the DNA TGCAGCGCCGTGCTCTGGGACCTCACCCATAATGAAAAACTGTTTTTT.

This chain uses TRBV20-1 with TRBJ1-2, with 9 bases matching TRBD1. The J segment lost 5 bases and the V segment lost 1 base, leaving 11 bases of the junction unmatched. CDR3 length: 16 amino acids. Germline CDR1 reads DFQATT; CDR2 reads SNEGSKA (reference sequence). The DNA of the CDR3 is TGCAGTGCTAGAGTTCCCCCCACAGGGGGCACATATGGCTACACCTTC. Its translation is CSARVPPTGGTYGYTF.

The chain employs TRBV11-2 and TRBJ1-5, with TRBD1 matching over 9 bases. Germline CDR1 SGHAT, CDR2 FQNNGV. The length of the CDR3 is 15 residues. V was clipped by 4 bases and J by 6 bases; unmatched bases: 7. This CDR3 is CASSYPGQGRQPQHF. The CDR3 DNA is TGTGCCAGCAGCTACCCGGGACAGGGACGTCAGCCCCAGCATTTT.

The chain links TRBV6-6 to TRBJ1-6; perhaps TRBD1 as D (5 bases). The V and J ends lost 0 bases and 7 bases respectively, with 10 bases between them. The CDR3 runs 15 residues. Per the germline V gene, CDR1 is MNHNY and CDR2 is SVGAGI (reference sequence). The CDR3 sequence is CASSYSAGMNSPLHF. Here the CDR3 DNA reads TGTGCCAGCAGTTACTCTGCAGGGATGAATTCACCCCTCCACTTT.

This clonotype was recorded a few times. V is TRBV9 and J is TRBJ2-1; 8 bases are shared with TRBD2. Germline-derived CDR1 and CDR2 are SGDLS and YYNGEE. V lost 3 bases and J lost 7; bases outside the gene matches: 15. This CDR3 is built from 17 residues. Written as DNA, the CDR3 is TGTGCCAGCAGCGCGACCTTAGGAGCGGGAGTCAGGAATGAGCAGTTCTTC. Amino acid sequence: CASSATLGAGVRNEQFF.

The rearrangement uses TRBV4-1 and TRBJ2-3; TRBD2 aligns across 8 bases. Germline assignment: CDR1 MGHRA and CDR2 YSYEKL. The CDR3 contains 15 residues. With 2 bases clipped from V and 14 bases from J, the junction kept 15 bases outside the gene matches. CDR3 sequence (DNA): TGCGCCAGCAGCCAACAACTAGCGGAGCACAGAGACGCGTATTTT. This gives the protein CASSQQLAEHRDAYF.

The V call is TRBV6-5, the J call TRBJ1-2; 8 nucleotides align to TRBD1. This CDR3 is 15 amino acids long. V shed 2 bases, J shed 2 bases, and the junction held 4 bases outside the gene matches. Germline CDR1 reads MNHEY; CDR2 reads SVGAGI. CDR3 sequence (DNA): TGTGCCAGCAGTTACACACGACAGGGGAACTATGGCTACACCTTC. Amino acids: CASSYTRQGNYGYTF.

J is TRBJ1-2 and V is TRBV27; D gene unclear. Germline-derived CDR1 and CDR2 are MNHEY and SMNVEV (reference sequence). The V end was cut by 0 bases, the J end by 7 bases, with 9 bases between. The CDR3 runs to 13 residues. In DNA form, the CDR3 reads TGTGCCAGCAGTTTATCGGGATCGGGTGGCTACACCTTC. This codes for CASSLSGSGGYTF.

This clonotype has a handful of counts. J is TRBJ1-5 and V is TRBV28; the match to TRBD1 covers 11 bases. The germline CDR1 and CDR2 sequences are MDHEN and SYDVKM. Unmatched junction bases numbered 4, after V lost 3 bases and J lost 0 bases. This CDR3 is 17 amino acids long. In DNA, the CDR3 is TGTGCCAGCAGTTTTGGACAGGGGGCCCATAGCAATCAGCCCCAGCATTTT. Protein sequence: CASSFGQGAHSNQPQHF.

As DNA, the CDR3 is TGTGCCAGCAGCATCCACGGAAATGGGGCCAACGTCCTGACTTTC. This codes for CASSIHGNGANVLTF. V and J are TRBV28 and TRBJ2-6; D remains unclear. Germline V gene lookup returns CDR1 MDHEN and CDR2 SYDVKM. The CDR3 is 15 residues long. The V and J ends lost 6 bases and 3 bases respectively, with 12 bases between them.